This record looks at one T cell receptor beta chain sequence and its context. This specimen belongs to a study of blood T cell repertoires in COVID-19. Looking at the study overall: The United States, Italy and Spain provided the acute and convalescent COVID-19 samples. Sources were T cells, B-cell-depleted T cells, or PBMCs; the material itself was cDNA or gDNA.

Study processing details: Reference gene primer amplification gave estimated nucleated cell counts. The assay was immunoSEQ multiplex PCR, and TCRdb's table has in-frame clones only and misses some. The V and J calls and clone size were taken over from that table, and D and trimming were inferred from the DNA. The repertoire consists of some 110,000 clones, with roughly four fifths occurring once and the leading ten covering 4% to 5.5%. V lost 2 bases, J lost 7 bases, and 14 bases lay in between. CDR1 and CDR2 from the germline V gene are MNHEY and SVGAGI. The CDR3 consists of 15 residues. The receptor was isolated from a man aged 55 to 70 with acute or convalescent COVID-19. V and J are TRBV6-5 and TRBJ1-4, with TRBD1 as a possible D gene (5 bases). The sample taken for sequencing was peripheral blood. The chain's CDR3 is CASSYGGTRSEKLFF. The CDR3, as DNA: TGTGCCAGCAGTTACGGGGGGACTCGAAGTGAAAAACTGTTTTTT.